These 18 T cell receptor beta chains originate from one sample sequenced in a study of cytomegalovirus exposure and HLA in healthy donors. Vbeta (60) and Jbeta (13) primers were used in the PCR. TCRdb's table, derived via immunoSEQ multiplex PCR, lists solely in-frame clones and lacks some. The sample contains fewer than 200,000 clones, 80% of which appear only once. The specimen sequenced was PBMCs. These receptors were obtained from a woman aged 50 to 65 in good health and CMV-seronegative.

This chain connects TRBV6-5 to TRBJ2-7; TRBD2 might be the D (5 bases). The CDR3 is 14 amino acids. Trimming removed 0 bases from V and 2 bases from J, with 8 bases in between. Germline-derived CDR1 and CDR2 are MNHEY and SVGAGI. In nucleotides, the CDR3 is TGTGCCAGCAGTTACTCGAGGGATCCCTACGAGCAGTACTTC. Protein sequence: CASSYSRDPYEQYF.

The chain carries TRBV7-2 and TRBJ2-2; D is possibly TRBD2 (5 bases). Trimming left V 6 bases short and J 0 bases short, with 11 bases between. This CDR3 comprises 15 residues. The germline V gene has CDR1 SGHTA and CDR2 FQGNSA. The CDR3 region is CASRRSGANTGELFF. As DNA, the CDR3 is TGTGCCAGCAGACGAAGCGGAGCGAACACCGGGGAGCTGTTTTTT.

This sequence joins TRBV28 and TRBJ2-1; possibly TRBD1 for D (6 bases). Germline CDR1 MDHEN, CDR2 SYDVKM. V was trimmed by 7 bases and J by 1 base, leaving 11 bases between them. The CDR3 consists of 14 residues. For the CDR3, the DNA is TGTGCCAGCAAATTTCAGGGGTCCTACAATGAGCAGTTCTTC. Translated: CASKFQGSYNEQFF.

The chain uses TRBV6-6 and TRBJ2-7; TRBD1 agrees at 7 bases. The junction had 8 bases not matched to a gene; V was cut back by 2 bases and J by 7 bases. Looked up from germline, CDR1 is MNHNY and CDR2 is SVGAGI (reference sequence). There are 14 residues in the CDR3. CDR3 sequence (DNA): TGTGCCAGCAGTTACGATGACAGGGTAGGGGAGCAGTACTTC. Protein: CASSYDDRVGEQYF.

DNA of the CDR3: TGTGCCAGCAGGGGACTTGGGGGAGCTTTCTTT. Translating gives CASRGLGGAFF. This chain links TRBV6-5 with TRBJ1-1; tentatively, D is TRBD1 (5 bases). Per germline, CDR1 MNHEY and CDR2 SVGAGI. Trimming stripped 6 bases from V and 10 bases from J, with 12 bases between. CDR3 length: 11 amino acids.

To note about this clone: This CDR3 is also generated by other DNA sequences in the sample. CDR3 sequence reads: CASSLAPSGGKETQYF. In DNA, the CDR3 is TGCGCCAGCAGCTTGGCCCCTAGCGGGGGGAAAGAGACCCAGTACTTC. The chain couples TRBV5-1 to TRBJ2-5; 11 nucleotides match TRBD2. V trimming: 0 bases; J trimming: 3 bases; junction bases outside the gene matches: 4. Germline lookup yields CDR1 SGHRS and CDR2 YFSETQ. The CDR3 spans 16 residues. The full variable domain, in which reference TRBV5-1 and TRBJ2-5 provide the parts outside the CDR3, is KAGVTQTPRYLIKTRGQQVTLSCSPISGHRSVSWYQQTPGQGLQFLFEYFSETQRNKGNFPGRFSGRQFSNSRSEMNVSTLELGDSALYLCASSLAPSGGKETQYFGPGTRLLVL.

V usage is TRBV28 and J usage is TRBJ2-1; D is possibly TRBD2 (6 bases). The V and J ends lost 7 bases and 0 bases respectively, with 10 bases between them. Per germline, CDR1 MDHEN and CDR2 SYDVKM. The length of the CDR3 is 14 residues. DNA for the CDR3: TGTGCCAGCATGGCGGGGAGCTCCTACAATGAGCAGTTCTTC. This codes for CASMAGSSYNEQFF. The full variable domain, in which reference TRBV28 and TRBJ2-1 provide the parts outside the CDR3, is DVKVTQSSRYLVKRTGEKVFLECVQDMDHENMFWYRQDPGLGLRLIYFSYDVKMKEKGDIPEGYSVSREKKERFSLILESASTNQTSMYLCASMAGSSYNEQFFGPGTRLTVL.

The rearrangement links TRBV6-6 to TRBJ2-3; D uncertain. From germline, CDR1 is MNHNY and CDR2 SVGAGI (reference sequence). This CDR3 spans 14 amino acids. V was clipped by 0 bases and J by 2 bases, with 6 bases between them. This CDR3 reads CASSYSSSTDTQYF. In nucleotides, the CDR3 is TGTGCCAGCAGTTACTCATCATCCACAGATACGCAGTATTTT.

The gene calls are TRBV6-6 and TRBJ1-2, with D tentatively TRBD1 (5 bases). Germline-derived CDR1 and CDR2 are MNHNY and SVGAGI (reference sequence). V lost 6 bases, J lost 4 bases, and 9 bases lay in between. This CDR3 is built from 12 residues. The CDR3 region has the DNA TGTGCCAGCAGGACAACAGGCTATGGCTACACCTTC. Translated, it gives CASRTTGYGYTF.

The chain has TRBV27 and TRBJ2-2; 7 nucleotides agree with TRBD2. The CDR3 totals 14 residues. Trimming at V came to 3 bases and at J to 4 bases, leaving 2 bases not matched to a gene. Looked up from germline, CDR1 is MNHEY and CDR2 is SMNVEV (reference sequence). The CDR3 loop is CASSFIAGTGELFF. The CDR3 DNA reads as TGTGCCAGCAGTTTTATAGCGGGCACCGGGGAGCTGTTTTTT.

This clone was detected once. The chain joins TRBV7-9 to TRBJ2-7; maybe TRBD1 (5 bases). V lost 0 bases to trimming and J lost 2 bases, with 11 bases between them. Germline lookup yields CDR1 SEHNR and CDR2 FQNEAQ (reference sequence). CDR3 length equals 15 residues. DNA of the CDR3: TGTGCCAGCAGCTTAGCACAGGTAATCCCCTACGAGCAGTACTTC. This gives the protein CASSLAQVIPYEQYF.

The chain's CDR3 is CASSPIPPGQGDGNTIYF. CDR3 in DNA: TGTGCCAGCTCACCTATCCCCCCGGGGCAGGGGGACGGAAACACCATATATTTT. The chain couples TRBV18 to TRBJ1-3; 7 positions agree with TRBD1. The CDR3 consists of 18 residues. V was pared by 3 bases and J by 4 bases, with 15 bases of the junction left unmatched. Germline V gene sequence: CDR1 KGHSH, CDR2 LQKENI.

This chain connects TRBV18 to TRBJ1-1, with TRBD1 matching over 7 bases. CDR1 is KGHSH, CDR2 LQKENI, per germline. V lost 3 bases and J lost 1; bases outside the gene matches: 5. The CDR3 spans 15 residues. The DNA of the CDR3 is TGTGCCAGCTCACCCGGGACAGCTAGGAACACTGAAGCTTTCTTT. Its translation is CASSPGTARNTEAFF.

This clone has a handful of counts. This CDR3 reads CASSLSAGDYGYTF. In DNA form, the CDR3 reads TGTGCCAGCAGCTTAAGCGCCGGTGACTATGGCTACACCTTC. This rearrangement joins TRBV7-8 to TRBJ1-2; no definite D call. Deletions cut 2 bases from V and 3 bases from J, with 10 bases between. Germline V gene data show CDR1 as SGHVS and CDR2 as FQNEAQ. The CDR3 consists of 14 residues. Full variable domain (remainder filled in from reference TRBV7-8 and TRBJ1-2): GAGVSQSPRYKVAKRGQDVALRCDPISGHVSLFWYQQALGQGPEFLTYFQNEAQLDKSGLPSDRFFAERPEGSVSTLKIQRTQQEDSAVYLCASSLSAGDYGYTFGSGTRLTVV.

The chain uses TRBV9 and TRBJ2-1, with D possibly being TRBD2 (7 bases). Trimming cost V 4 bases and J 4 bases, with 15 bases left between them. CDR1 is SGDLS, CDR2 YYNGEE, per germline. The CDR3 sequence is 15 residues long. This chain's CDR3 is CASSRGATGYNEQFF. The CDR3 DNA reads TGTGCCAGCAGCCGGGGGGCTACTGGGTACAATGAGCAGTTCTTC.

This clone was observed a handful of times. This chain joins TRBV7-9 and TRBJ2-3; 10 nucleotides line up with TRBD2. The CDR3 spans 15 residues. From germline, CDR1 is SEHNR and CDR2 FQNEAQ (reference sequence). V dropped 4 bases and J dropped 2; count of bases not matched to a gene: 3. In nucleotides, the CDR3 is TGTGCCAGCAGCTCAAGCGGGGGGGTCACAGATACGCAGTATTTT. It translates to CASSSSGGVTDTQYF. The entire variable domain, with the rest obtained from reference TRBV7-9 and TRBJ2-3, is as follows: DTGVSQNPRHKITKRGQNVTFRCDPISEHNRLYWYRQTLGQGPEFLTYFQNEAQLEKSRLLSDRFSAERPKGSFSTLEIQRTEQGDSAMYLCASSSSGGVTDTQYFGPGTRLTVL.

This chain links TRBV28 with TRBJ1-1; no definite D call. V was shortened by 2 bases and J by 1 base, with 8 bases between the two germline ends. The CDR3 is 14 residues long. The germline gives CDR1 MDHEN, CDR2 SYDVKM. The CDR3 DNA is TGTGCCAGCAGTTTAAGAGATTCGAACACTGAAGCTTTCTTT. This sequence encodes CASSLRDSNTEAFF. Full variable domain (outside the CDR3, taken from reference TRBV28 and TRBJ1-1): DVKVTQSSRYLVKRTGEKVFLECVQDMDHENMFWYRQDPGLGLRLIYFSYDVKMKEKGDIPEGYSVSREKKERFSLILESASTNQTSMYLCASSLRDSNTEAFFGQGTRLTVV.

This clone appeared a few times. This chain joins TRBV7-2 and TRBJ2-5; TRBD2 matches 8 bases. Germline CDR1 is SGHTA and CDR2 is FQGNSA. Germline trimming cut 3 bases from V and 4 bases from J; bases unmatched to any gene: 19. The length of the CDR3 is 19 residues. The CDR3 protein is CASSFSLGGSGARGETQYF. The CDR3 region has the DNA TGTGCCAGCAGCTTCTCGCTCGGGGGTAGCGGGGCCCGAGGAGAGACCCAGTACTTC.